Included here is one TCR beta chain sequence, with context. This entry is derived from a study of shared T cell receptors in the human thymus. The assay was immunoSEQ multiplex PCR, and TCRdb's table has in-frame clones only and misses some. Of hundreds of thousands of clones listed, roughly 85% were seen once; the top ten hold about 0.0098%. These sequences were also reported in another study, on human thymus T cells. That source notes: Healthy Finnish infants having corrective surgery for congenital heart defects served as donors. In corrective heart surgery, resections were taken, and these provided the thymus tissue. Gene usage (both V and J) appeared biased in thymic and blood repertoires. Related studies found that unrelated individuals share highly overlapping thymic repertoires.

The clonotype comes from a girl under three years old with a congenital heart defect. The sequenced material came from thymocytes.

CDR3 DNA sequence: TGCAGCGTTATAGATAACTATGGCTACACCTTC. Translated, it gives CSVIDNYGYTF. This sequence joins TRBV29-1 and TRBJ1-2; D is undetermined. Germline CDR1 is SQVTM and CDR2 is ANQGSEA. The CDR3 spans 11 residues. V was shortened by 5 bases and J by 1 base, with 5 bases between the two germline ends. The variable domain in full, with the rest retrieved from reference TRBV29-1 and TRBJ1-2, is SAVISQKPSRDICQRGTSLTIQCQVDSQVTMMFWYRQQPGQSLTLIATANQGSEATYESGFVIDKFPISRPNLTFSTLTVSNMSPEDSSIYLCSVIDNYGYTFGSGTRLTVV.